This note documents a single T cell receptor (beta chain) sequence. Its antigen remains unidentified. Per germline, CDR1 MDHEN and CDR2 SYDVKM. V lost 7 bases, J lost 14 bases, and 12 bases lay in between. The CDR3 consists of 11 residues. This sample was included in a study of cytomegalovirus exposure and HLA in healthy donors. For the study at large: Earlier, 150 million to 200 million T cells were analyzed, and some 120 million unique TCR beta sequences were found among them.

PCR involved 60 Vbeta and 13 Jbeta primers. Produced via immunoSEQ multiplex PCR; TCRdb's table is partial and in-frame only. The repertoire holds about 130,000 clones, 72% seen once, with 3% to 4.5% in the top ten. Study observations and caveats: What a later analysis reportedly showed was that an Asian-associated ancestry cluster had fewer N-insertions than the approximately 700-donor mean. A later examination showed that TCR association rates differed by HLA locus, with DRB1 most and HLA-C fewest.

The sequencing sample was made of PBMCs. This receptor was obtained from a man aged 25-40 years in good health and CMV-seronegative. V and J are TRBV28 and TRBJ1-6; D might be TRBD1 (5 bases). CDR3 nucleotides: TGTGCCAGCACGGACACCAGGGCCCTCCACTTT. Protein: CASTDTRALHF. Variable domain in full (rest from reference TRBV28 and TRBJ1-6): DVKVTQSSRYLVKRTGEKVFLECVQDMDHENMFWYRQDPGLGLRLIYFSYDVKMKEKGDIPEGYSVSREKKERFSLILESASTNQTSMYLCASTDTRALHFGNGTRLTVT.